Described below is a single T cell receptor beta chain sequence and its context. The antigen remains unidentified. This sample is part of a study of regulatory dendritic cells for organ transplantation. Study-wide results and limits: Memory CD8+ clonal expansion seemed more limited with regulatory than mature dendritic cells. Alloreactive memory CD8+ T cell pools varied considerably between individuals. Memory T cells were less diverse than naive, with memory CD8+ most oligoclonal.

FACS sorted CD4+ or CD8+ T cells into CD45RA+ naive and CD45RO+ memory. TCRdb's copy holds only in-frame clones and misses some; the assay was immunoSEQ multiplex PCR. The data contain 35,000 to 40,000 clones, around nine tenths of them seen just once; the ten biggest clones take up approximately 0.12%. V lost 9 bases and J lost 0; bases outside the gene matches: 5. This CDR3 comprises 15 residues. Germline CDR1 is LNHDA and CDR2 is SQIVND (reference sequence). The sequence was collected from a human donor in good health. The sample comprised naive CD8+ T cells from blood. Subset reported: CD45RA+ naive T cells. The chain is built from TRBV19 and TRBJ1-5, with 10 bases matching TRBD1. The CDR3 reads CASIRDRGSNQPQHF. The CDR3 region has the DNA TGTGCCAGCATCCGGGACAGGGGTAGCAATCAGCCCCAGCATTTT.